This TCR beta chain was captured in a study of immune characterization of retroperitoneal liposarcoma. From the PCR reads, TCRdb called clonotypes with MiXCR, one entry per CDR3 protein. The sample has approximately 9,800 distinct CDR3 sequences, around a quarter seen once. Trimming left V 5 bases short and J 0 bases short, with 6 bases between. Germline V gene sequence: CDR1 MNHNS, CDR2 SASEGT. The length of the CDR3 is 13 residues. The chain recombines TRBV6-1 with TRBJ2-3, with a possible D match to TRBD2 (5 bases). The clonotype comes from a female donor with retroperitoneal liposarcoma. The material sequenced was tumor tissue. In nucleotides, the CDR3 is TGTGCCAGCAGTCGGACTAGCACAGATACGCAGTATTTT. Its protein is CASSRTSTDTQYF.